This TCR beta chain was identified during a study of T cell repertoires and HLA-DP antigens. Untouched CD4+ T cells were bead-isolated at 95% to 98% purity. Germline loops: CDR1 MDHEN, CDR2 SYDVKM. The CDR3 loop spans 15 amino acids. Trimming removed 6 bases from V and 1 base from J, with 13 bases in between. Comment on this clone: Antigen: not known.

Amplification used primers for 54 TRBV and 13 TRBJ segments. Profiled with immunoSEQ multiplex PCR; TCRdb holds only in-frame clones, not every one. The sample lists roughly 73,000 clones; 80% were seen once. Sequenced material: CD4+ T cells from PBMCs. The TCR sequence derives from a man between 60 and 75 years old in good health and CMV-seronegative. The V gene is TRBV28, the J gene TRBJ1-5; D is unresolved. The CDR3 nucleotides read TGTGCCAGCAGGAATACGGGAGCGAGCAATCAGCCCCAGCATTTT. The encoded protein is CASRNTGASNQPQHF.